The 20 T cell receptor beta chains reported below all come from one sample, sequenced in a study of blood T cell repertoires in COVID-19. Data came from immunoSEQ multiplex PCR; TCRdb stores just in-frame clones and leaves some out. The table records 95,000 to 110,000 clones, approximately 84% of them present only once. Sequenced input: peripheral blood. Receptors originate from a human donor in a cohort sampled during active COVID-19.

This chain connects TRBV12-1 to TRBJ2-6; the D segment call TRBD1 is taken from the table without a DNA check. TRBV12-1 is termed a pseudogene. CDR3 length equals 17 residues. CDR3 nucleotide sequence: TGTGCCAGTCCGACTGACAGGCTAAATTCGGGGGCCAACGTCCTGACTTTC. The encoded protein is CASPTDRLNSGANVLTF.

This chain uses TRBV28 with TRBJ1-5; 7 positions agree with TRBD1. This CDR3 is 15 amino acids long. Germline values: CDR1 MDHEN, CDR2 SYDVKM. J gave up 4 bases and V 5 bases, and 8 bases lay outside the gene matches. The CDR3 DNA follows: TGTGCCAGCAGTGAACGACAGGGTGGGAATCAGCCCCAGCATTTT. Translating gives CASSERQGGNQPQHF.

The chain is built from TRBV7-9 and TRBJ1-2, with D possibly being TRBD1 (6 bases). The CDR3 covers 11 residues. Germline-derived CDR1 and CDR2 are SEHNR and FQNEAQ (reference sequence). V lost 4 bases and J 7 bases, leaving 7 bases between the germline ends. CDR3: CASSSGVGYTF. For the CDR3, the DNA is TGTGCCAGCAGCTCAGGGGTTGGCTACACCTTC.

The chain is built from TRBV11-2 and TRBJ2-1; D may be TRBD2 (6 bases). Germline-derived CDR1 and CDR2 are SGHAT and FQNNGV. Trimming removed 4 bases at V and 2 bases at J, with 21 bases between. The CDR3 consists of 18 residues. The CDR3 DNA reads TGTGCCAGCAGCTCCCCCCACGGCGGGGCGGGGCCCTACAATGAGCAGTTCTTC. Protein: CASSSPHGGAGPYNEQFF.

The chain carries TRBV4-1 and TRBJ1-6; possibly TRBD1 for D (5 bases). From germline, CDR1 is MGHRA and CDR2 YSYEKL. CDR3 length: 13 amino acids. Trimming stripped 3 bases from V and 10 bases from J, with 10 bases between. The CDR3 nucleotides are TGCGCCAGCAGCCAGTTAGGGGTCTCACCCCTCCACTTT. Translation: CASSQLGVSPLHF.

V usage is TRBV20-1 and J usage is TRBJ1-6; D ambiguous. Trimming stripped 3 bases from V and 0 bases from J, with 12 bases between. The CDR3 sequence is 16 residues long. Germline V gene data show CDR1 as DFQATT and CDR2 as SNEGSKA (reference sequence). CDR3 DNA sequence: TGCAGTGCTAGTGAAGTCGTGAGCTCCTATAATTCACCCCTCCACTTT. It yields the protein CSASEVVSSYNSPLHF.

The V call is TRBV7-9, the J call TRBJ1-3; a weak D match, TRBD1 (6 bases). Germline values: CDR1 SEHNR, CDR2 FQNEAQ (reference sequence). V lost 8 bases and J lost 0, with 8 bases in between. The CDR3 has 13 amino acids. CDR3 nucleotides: TGTGCCAGCTCACAGGGCTCTGGAAACACCATATATTTT. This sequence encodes CASSQGSGNTIYF.

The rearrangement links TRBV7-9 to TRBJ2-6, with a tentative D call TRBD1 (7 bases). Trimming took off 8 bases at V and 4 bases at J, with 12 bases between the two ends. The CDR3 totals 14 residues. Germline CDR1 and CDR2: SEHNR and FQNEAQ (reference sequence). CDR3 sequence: CASQGGNGANVLTF. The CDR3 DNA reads TGTGCCAGCCAGGGGGGAAACGGGGCCAACGTCCTGACTTTC.

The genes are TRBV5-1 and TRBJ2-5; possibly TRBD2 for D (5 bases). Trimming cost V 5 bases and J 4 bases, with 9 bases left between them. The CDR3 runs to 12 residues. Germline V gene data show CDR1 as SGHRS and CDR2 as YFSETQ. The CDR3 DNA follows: TGCGCCAGCAGTCGAGGGATAGAGACCCAGTACTTC. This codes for CASSRGIETQYF. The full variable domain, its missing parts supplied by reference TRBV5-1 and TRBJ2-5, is KAGVTQTPRYLIKTRGQQVTLSCSPISGHRSVSWYQQTPGQGLQFLFEYFSETQRNKGNFPGRFSGRQFSNSRSEMNVSTLELGDSALYLCASSRGIETQYFGPGTRLLVL.

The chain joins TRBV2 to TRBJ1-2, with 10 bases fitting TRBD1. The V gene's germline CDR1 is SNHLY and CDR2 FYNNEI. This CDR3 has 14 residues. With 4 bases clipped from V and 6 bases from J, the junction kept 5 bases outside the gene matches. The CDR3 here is CASSGQGARDGYTF. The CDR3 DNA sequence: TGTGCCAGCAGTGGACAGGGGGCGAGGGATGGCTACACCTTC.

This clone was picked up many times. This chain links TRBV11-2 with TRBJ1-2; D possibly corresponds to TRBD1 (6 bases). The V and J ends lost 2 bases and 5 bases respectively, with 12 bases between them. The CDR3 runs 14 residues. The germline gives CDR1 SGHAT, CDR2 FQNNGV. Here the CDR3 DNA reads TGTGCCAGCAGCTTATCAGGGGTGAGGTATGGCTACACCTTC. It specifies CASSLSGVRYGYTF.

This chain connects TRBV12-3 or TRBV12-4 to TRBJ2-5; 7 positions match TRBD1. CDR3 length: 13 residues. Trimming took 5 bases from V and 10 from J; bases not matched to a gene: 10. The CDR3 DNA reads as TGTGCCAGCAGTACCGGACAGGCCCCGCGCCAGTACTTC. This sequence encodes CASSTGQAPRQYF.

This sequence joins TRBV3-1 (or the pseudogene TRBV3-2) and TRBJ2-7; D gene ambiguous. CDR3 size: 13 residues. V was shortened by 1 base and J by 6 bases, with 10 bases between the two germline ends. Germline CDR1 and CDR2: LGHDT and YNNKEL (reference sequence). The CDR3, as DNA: TGTGCCAGCAGCCAAGTAGGTTCAGGCGAGCAGTACTTC. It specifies CASSQVGSGEQYF.

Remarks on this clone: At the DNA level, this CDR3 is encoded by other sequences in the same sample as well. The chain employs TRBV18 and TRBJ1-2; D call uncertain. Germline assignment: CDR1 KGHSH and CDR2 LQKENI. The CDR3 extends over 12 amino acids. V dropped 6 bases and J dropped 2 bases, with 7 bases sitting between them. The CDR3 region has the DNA TGTGCCAGCTCGCCGGGGAACTATGGCTACACCTTC. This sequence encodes CASSPGNYGYTF. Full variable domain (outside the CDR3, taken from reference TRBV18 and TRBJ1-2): NAGVMQNPRHLVRRRGQEARLRCSPMKGHSHVYWYRQLPEEGLKFMVYLQKENIIDESGMPKERFSAEFPKEGPSILRIQQVVRGDSAAYFCASSPGNYGYTFGSGTRLTVV.

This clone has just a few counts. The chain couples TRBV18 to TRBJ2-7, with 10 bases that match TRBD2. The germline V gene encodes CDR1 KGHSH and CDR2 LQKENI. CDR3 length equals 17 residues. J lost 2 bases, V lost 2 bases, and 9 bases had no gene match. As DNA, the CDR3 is TGTGCCAGCTCACCAGTGTCGGCTAGCGGGGGTACCTACGAGCAGTACTTC. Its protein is CASSPVSASGGTYEQYF.

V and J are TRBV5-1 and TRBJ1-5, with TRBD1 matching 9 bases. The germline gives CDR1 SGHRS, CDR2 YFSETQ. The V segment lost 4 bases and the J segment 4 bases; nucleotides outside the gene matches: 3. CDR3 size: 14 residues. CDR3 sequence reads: CASSTGQGNQPQHF. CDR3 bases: TGCGCCAGCAGCACGGGACAGGGAAATCAGCCCCAGCATTTT.

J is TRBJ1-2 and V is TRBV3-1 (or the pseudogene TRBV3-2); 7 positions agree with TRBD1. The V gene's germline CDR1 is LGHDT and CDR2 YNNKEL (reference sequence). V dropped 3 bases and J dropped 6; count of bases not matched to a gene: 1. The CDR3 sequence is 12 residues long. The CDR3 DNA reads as TGTGCCAGCAGCCAGGGACAGAATGGCTACACCTTC. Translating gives CASSQGQNGYTF.

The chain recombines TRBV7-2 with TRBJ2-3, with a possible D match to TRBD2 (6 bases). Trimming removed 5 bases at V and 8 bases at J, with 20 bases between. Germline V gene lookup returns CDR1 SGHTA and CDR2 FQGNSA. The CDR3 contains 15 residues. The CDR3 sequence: CASSPGDSGIPTQYF. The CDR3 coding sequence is TGTGCCAGCAGCCCGGGGGATAGTGGAATCCCTACGCAGTATTTT. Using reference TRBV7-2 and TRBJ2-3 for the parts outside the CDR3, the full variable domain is GAGVSQSPSNKVTEKGKDVELRCDPISGHTALYWYRQSLGQGLEFLIYFQGNSAPDKSGLPSDRFSAERTGGSVSTLTIQRTQQEDSAVYLCASSPGDSGIPTQYFGPGTRLTVL.

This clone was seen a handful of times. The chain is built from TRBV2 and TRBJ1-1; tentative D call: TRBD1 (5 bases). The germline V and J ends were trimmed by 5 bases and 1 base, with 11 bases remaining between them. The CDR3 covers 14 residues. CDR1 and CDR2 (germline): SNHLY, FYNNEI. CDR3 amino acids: CASSRLGPNTEAFF. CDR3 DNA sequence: TGTGCCAGCAGTCGATTGGGGCCGAACACTGAAGCTTTCTTT.

The CDR3 DNA sequence: TGTGCCAGCAGCTTGAGGGGGACTGGAAACACCATATATTTT. Protein: CASSLRGTGNTIYF. This rearrangement joins TRBV5-6 to TRBJ1-3, with a possible D match to TRBD1 (6 bases). CDR3 size: 14 residues. Trimming pared 1 base from V and 2 bases from J, leaving 7 bases between. Germline V gene lookup returns CDR1 SGHDT and CDR2 YYEEEE. Using reference TRBV5-6 and TRBJ1-3 for the parts outside the CDR3, the full variable domain is DAGVTQSPTHLIKTRGQQVTLRCSPKSGHDTVSWYQQALGQGPQFIFQYYEEEERQRGNFPDRFSGHQFPNYSSELNVNALLLGDSALYLCASSLRGTGNTIYFGEGSWLTVV.